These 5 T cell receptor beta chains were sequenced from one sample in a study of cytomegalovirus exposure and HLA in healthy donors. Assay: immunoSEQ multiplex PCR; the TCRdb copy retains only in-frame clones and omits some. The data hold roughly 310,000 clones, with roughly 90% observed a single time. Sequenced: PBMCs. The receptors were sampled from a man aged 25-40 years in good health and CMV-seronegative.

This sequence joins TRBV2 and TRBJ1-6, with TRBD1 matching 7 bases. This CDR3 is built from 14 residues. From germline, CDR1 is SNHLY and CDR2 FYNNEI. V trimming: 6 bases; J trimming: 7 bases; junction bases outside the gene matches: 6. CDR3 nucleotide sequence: TGTGCCAGCAGAACGGACAGGTTGAATTCACCCCTCCACTTT. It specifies CASRTDRLNSPLHF.

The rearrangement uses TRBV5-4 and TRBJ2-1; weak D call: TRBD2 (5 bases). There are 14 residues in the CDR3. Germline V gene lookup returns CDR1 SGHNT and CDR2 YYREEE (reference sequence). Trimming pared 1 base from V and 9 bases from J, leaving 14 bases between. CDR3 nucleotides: TGTGCCAGCAGCTTGAATATCGGGATTGGTGAGCAGTTCTTC. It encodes CASSLNIGIGEQFF.

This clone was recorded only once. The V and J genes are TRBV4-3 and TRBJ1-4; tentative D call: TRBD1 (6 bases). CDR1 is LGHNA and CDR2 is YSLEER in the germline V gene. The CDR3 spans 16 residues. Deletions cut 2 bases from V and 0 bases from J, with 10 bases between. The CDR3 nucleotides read TGCGCCAGCAGCCAATGGGGGGGCACAACTAATGAAAAACTGTTTTTT. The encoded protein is CASSQWGGTTNEKLFF.

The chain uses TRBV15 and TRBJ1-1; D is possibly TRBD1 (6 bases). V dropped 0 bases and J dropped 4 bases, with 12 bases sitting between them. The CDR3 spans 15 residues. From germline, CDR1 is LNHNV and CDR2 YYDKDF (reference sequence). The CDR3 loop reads CATSREPGGATEAFF. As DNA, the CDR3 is TGTGCCACCAGCAGAGAGCCCGGGGGGGCCACTGAAGCTTTCTTT.

CDR3 bases: TGCGCCAGCAGCTACACCTACGAGCAGTACTTC. Protein product: CASSYTYEQYF. The chain uses TRBV5-1 and TRBJ2-7; D is undetermined. CDR1 and CDR2 (germline): SGHRS, YFSETQ. The CDR3 loop spans 11 amino acids. V was clipped by 3 bases and J by 2 bases, with 3 bases between them.